The rows below give T cell receptor beta chains drawn from one sample of a study of OX40 agonist ivuxolimab in advanced cancers. Only in-frame clones appear in the TCRdb table, and some are missing; sequencing was by immunoSEQ multiplex PCR. The table includes some 60,000 clones, under 95% detected once. This specimen consisted of CD4+ or CD8+ T cells sorted from blood, obtained in a trial of the OX40 agonist ivuxolimab. These TCRs come from an adult with an advanced solid tumor such as melanoma, head and neck, liver or kidney cancer. The CDR3 runs from the conserved cysteine through the conserved F or W. Each record gives: D gene, J gene, V gene, CDR3 DNA, CDR3 protein. The D gene is left open where the match is weak.

>-|TRBJ1-1|TRBV11-1
TGTGCCAGCAGCTTCGTCCAGAACACTGAAGCTTTCTTT
CASSFVQNTEAFF
>-|TRBJ1-2|TRBV5-1
TGCGCCAGCAGCTTGGGGCAGGGAGGAGGCTACACCTTC
CASSLGQGGGYTF
>-|TRBJ2-3|TRBV11-3
TGTGCCAGCAGCTTAGCTGCAGATACGCAGTATTTT
CASSLAADTQYF
>-|TRBJ1-4|TRBV28
TGTGCCAGCAGGCCCGTGGGGTTAGGGGAAAAACTGTTTTTT
CASRPVGLGEKLFF
>-|TRBJ1-2|TRBV7-2
TGTGCCAGCAGCTCTGACAGGCGCAACTATGGCTACACCTTC
CASSSDRRNYGYTF
>-|TRBJ1-1|TRBV7-5
TGTGCCAGAAGCTTAGTAAGGAGGGGAGACACTGAAGCTTTCTTT
CARSLVRRGDTEAFF
>-|TRBJ2-1|TRBV11-3
TGTGCCAGCAGCTTAGGCGGAGGGAGCTCCTACAATGAGCAGTTCTTC
CASSLGGGSSYNEQFF
>-|TRBJ1-2|TRBV5-1
TGCGCCAGCAGCGCCGACCTGGCGCGCGGCTACACCTTC
CASSADLARGYTF
>-|TRBJ2-3|TRBV19
TGTGCCAGTAGTATACGTACGGATAGCACAGATACGCAGTATTTT
CASSIRTDSTDTQYF
>TRBD1|TRBJ2-6|TRBV10-2
TGCGCCAGCTGGGACAGGGCCAGCTCTGGGGCCAACGTCCTGACTTTC
CASWDRASSGANVLTF
>TRBD2|TRBJ2-1|TRBV28
TGTGCCAGCAGCCCCGGAAGTGCGGGAGCGGCTGAGCAGTTCTTC
CASSPGSAGAAEQFF